The clone carrying this TCR beta chain was seen a handful of times. Antigen unknown. The record originates from a study of T cell repertoires in cytomegalovirus infection. Whole-study context: Both CMV infection and a matching HLA type were indicated by public TCR beta signatures.

From the reads, TCRdb called clonotypes with MiXCR, one entry per CDR3 protein. The sample carries roughly 100,000 distinct CDR3 sequences, 16% recorded once. V was pared by 4 bases and J by 6 bases, with 7 bases of the junction left unmatched. CDR3 length: 14 amino acids. The germline CDR1 and CDR2 sequences are MDHEN and SYDVKM. Study results and caveats: The ex vivo response was dominated by HLA-C-restricted CMV-specific TCR beta clonotypes. Individuals carrying CMV plus the relevant HLA were identified by cumulative frequency of public TCR beta families.

The origin of this receptor is a human donor in good health (CMV status not recorded). Some clones in this sample may be carry-over from other donors' samples. The gene calls are TRBV28 and TRBJ1-1, with 8 bases lining up with TRBD1. Sequences were obtained from PBMCs. The CDR3 is CASSSGQGWAEAFF. For the CDR3, the DNA is TGTGCCAGCAGTTCCGGACAGGGCTGGGCTGAAGCTTTCTTT.